The 9 T cell receptor beta chains listed next were all sequenced from one sample in a study of post-analysis software for immune sequencing data. Findings of the study overall: Five or six TRBV segments, TRBV5-6, TRBV5-1 and TRBV20-1 among them, were found more frequent in patients than controls.

Included in the TCR beta cDNA libraries were unique molecular identifiers. TCRdb analysed the PCR reads with MiXCR anew, one entry per CDR3 protein. Found here are about 770,000 distinct CDR3 sequences, around 42% of them singletons; the top ten hold roughly 5%. These receptors' antigens are unknown. Sequenced sample: blood. Receptors were obtained from a girl between 5 and 17 years old with multiple sclerosis.

This clonotype was counted a few times. This chain links TRBV20-1 with TRBJ1-5, with D possibly matching TRBD1 (5 bases). Trimming left V 5 bases short and J 5 bases short, with 10 bases between. This CDR3 region has 12 residues. Germline V gene lookup returns CDR1 DFQATT and CDR2 SNEGSKA (reference sequence). CDR3 protein: CSAGSGYQPQHF. In nucleotides, the CDR3 is TGCAGTGCTGGATCAGGGTATCAGCCCCAGCATTTT.

V gene TRBV13 combines with J gene TRBJ2-5; the D gene is possibly TRBD2 (6 bases). CDR1 and CDR2 (germline): PRHDT, FYEKMQ (reference sequence). CDR3 size: 13 residues. V was clipped by 5 bases and J by 5 bases, with 12 bases between them. The CDR3 reads CASSAGLKETQYF. Here the CDR3 DNA reads TGTGCCAGCAGCGCGGGACTGAAGGAGACCCAGTACTTC.

The chain links TRBV14 to TRBJ2-5; no definite D call. Deletions cut 1 base from V and 4 bases from J, with 7 bases between. CDR3 size: 13 residues. The V gene's germline CDR1 is SGHDN and CDR2 FVKESK. The CDR3 loop is CASSQGSRETQYF. The CDR3 DNA reads as TGTGCCAGCAGCCAAGGAAGTAGAGAGACCCAGTACTTC.

The table lists this clonotype with a few counts. The chain has TRBV7-9 and TRBJ1-6; D gene uncertain. The V and J ends lost 2 bases and 8 bases respectively, with 13 bases between them. The CDR3 has 15 residues. Germline loops: CDR1 SEHNR, CDR2 FQNEAQ (reference sequence). This chain's CDR3 is CASSLTSPGDSPLHF. CDR3 nucleotide sequence: TGTGCCAGCAGCTTAACGAGCCCCGGGGATTCACCCCTCCACTTT.

In the case of this clonotype: Germline is not matched at one junction end, which may reflect a read error. The chain has TRBV18 and TRBJ2-7; 11 positions match TRBD2. This CDR3 spans 15 amino acids. The germline gives CDR1 KGHSH, CDR2 LQKENI. The CDR3 spells CASSPGTSGLYGQYF. The CDR3, as DNA: TGTGCCAGCTCACCCGGGACTAGCGGACTCTACGGGCAGTACTTC.

This chain joins TRBV20-1 and TRBJ2-7; 16 nucleotides match TRBD2. This CDR3 region has 16 residues. The germline V gene encodes CDR1 DFQATT and CDR2 SNEGSKA (reference sequence). Unmatched junction bases numbered 10, after V lost 5 bases and J lost 6 bases. CDR3 protein: CSAHSGTSGRAGEQYF. CDR3 in DNA: TGCAGTGCTCACTCCGGGACTAGCGGGAGGGCCGGCGAGCAGTACTTC.

A few counts support this clonotype. This rearrangement joins TRBV6-6 to TRBJ2-5, with no clear D. This CDR3 is 14 amino acids long. Deletions cut 2 bases from V and 5 bases from J, with 12 bases between. The germline V gene has CDR1 MNHNY and CDR2 SVGAGI (reference sequence). The CDR3 reads CASSYPQTRETQYF. DNA for the CDR3: TGTGCCAGCAGTTACCCTCAAACGCGGGAGACCCAGTACTTC.

V usage is TRBV7-2 and J usage is TRBJ2-1; TRBD2 matches at 8 bases. The V segment lost 5 bases and the J segment 4 bases; nucleotides outside the gene matches: 10. Germline V gene lookup returns CDR1 SGHTA and CDR2 FQGNSA. This CDR3 is built from 16 residues. The CDR3 nucleotides read TGTGCCAGCAGCCCAAGCGGGAGTTCCATATACAATGAGCAGTTCTTC. Its protein product is CASSPSGSSIYNEQFF.

As concerns this clonotype: The junction and the germline gene differ at one end; a read error may be behind it. This chain connects TRBV5-1 to TRBJ1-5; 7 bases match TRBD1. Germline CDR1 SGHRS, CDR2 YFSETQ. CDR3 size: 15 residues. CDR3 amino acids: CASSSEGAGGQPQHF. As DNA, the CDR3 is TGCGCCAGCAGCTCGGAGGGGGCGGGCGGTCAGCCTCAGCATTTT.